This T cell receptor (beta chain) came from a study of OX40 agonist ivuxolimab in advanced cancers. Study details: A mean age of about 56 years, range about 20 to 79, was recorded, and approximately 85% were male.

Researchers took blood at baseline, on cycle 4 day 1, and on cycle 7 day 1. This CDR3 contains 13 residues. Trimming cost V 0 bases and J 4 bases, with 7 bases left between them. CDR1 is SGHRS, CDR2 YFSETQ, per germline. Study-wide results and limits: Within 6 weeks, CD4+ and CD8+ blood T cells expanded clonally at 0.1 to 3.0 mg/kg. CD8+ T cells averaged more expanded clones than CD4+.

Concerning this clone: The antigen remains undetermined.

Data came from immunoSEQ multiplex PCR; TCRdb stores just in-frame clones and leaves some out. This table has around 95,000 clones, less than 95% appearing once. This rearrangement joins TRBV5-1 to TRBJ1-2; D unresolved. This TCR came from an adult with an advanced solid tumor such as melanoma, head and neck, liver or kidney cancer. Sequencing used CD4+ or CD8+ T cells sorted from blood, obtained in a trial of the OX40 agonist ivuxolimab. The CDR3 here is CASSLDNSYGYTF. The DNA of the CDR3 is TGCGCCAGCAGCTTGGACAACTCCTATGGCTACACCTTC.